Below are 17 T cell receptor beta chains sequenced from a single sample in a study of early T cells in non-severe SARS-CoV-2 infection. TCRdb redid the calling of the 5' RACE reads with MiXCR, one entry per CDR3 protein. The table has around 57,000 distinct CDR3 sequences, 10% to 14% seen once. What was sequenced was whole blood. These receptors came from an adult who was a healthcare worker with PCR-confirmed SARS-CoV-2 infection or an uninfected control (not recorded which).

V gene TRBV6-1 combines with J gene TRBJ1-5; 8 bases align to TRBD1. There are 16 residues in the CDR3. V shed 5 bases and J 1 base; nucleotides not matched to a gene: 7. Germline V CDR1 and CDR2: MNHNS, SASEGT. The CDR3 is CASSPDRAWSNQPQHF. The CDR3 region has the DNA TGTGCCAGCAGTCCGGACAGGGCGTGGAGCAATCAGCCCCAGCATTTT.

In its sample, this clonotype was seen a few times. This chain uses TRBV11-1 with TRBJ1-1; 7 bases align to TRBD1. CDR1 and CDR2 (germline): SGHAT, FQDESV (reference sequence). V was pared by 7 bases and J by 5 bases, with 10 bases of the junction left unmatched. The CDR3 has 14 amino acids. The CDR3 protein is CASIADRAKTEAFF. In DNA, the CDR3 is TGTGCCAGCATAGCTGACAGGGCAAAGACTGAAGCTTTCTTT.

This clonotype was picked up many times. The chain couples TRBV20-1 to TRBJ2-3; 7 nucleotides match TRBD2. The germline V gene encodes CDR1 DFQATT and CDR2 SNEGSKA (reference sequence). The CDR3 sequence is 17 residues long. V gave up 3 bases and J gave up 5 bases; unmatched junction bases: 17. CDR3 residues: CSARSLGLRDYGDTQYF. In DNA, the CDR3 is TGCAGTGCTAGGTCCTTGGGTCTTCGGGACTATGGAGATACGCAGTATTTT.

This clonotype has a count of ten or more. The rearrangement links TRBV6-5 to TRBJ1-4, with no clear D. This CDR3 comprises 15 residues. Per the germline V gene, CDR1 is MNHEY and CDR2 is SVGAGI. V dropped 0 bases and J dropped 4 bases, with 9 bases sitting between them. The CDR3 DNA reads TGTGCCAGCAGTTACTCGGGCAGTTATAATGAAAAACTGTTTTTT. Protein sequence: CASSYSGSYNEKLFF.

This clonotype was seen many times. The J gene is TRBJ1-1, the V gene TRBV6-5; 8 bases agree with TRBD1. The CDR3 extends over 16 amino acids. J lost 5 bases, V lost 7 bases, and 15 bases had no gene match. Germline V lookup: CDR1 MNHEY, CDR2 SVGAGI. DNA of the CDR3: TGTGCCAGCAAGCCCGACTGGCAGGGGGCAGGGACTGAAGCTTTCTTT. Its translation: CASKPDWQGAGTEAFF.

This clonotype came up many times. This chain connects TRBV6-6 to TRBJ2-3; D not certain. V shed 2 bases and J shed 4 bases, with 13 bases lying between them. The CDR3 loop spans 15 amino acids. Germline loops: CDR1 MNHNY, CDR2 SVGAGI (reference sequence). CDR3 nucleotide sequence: TGTGCCAGCAGTTACGACCCGCGGCTGTCAGATACGCAGTATTTT. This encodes CASSYDPRLSDTQYF.

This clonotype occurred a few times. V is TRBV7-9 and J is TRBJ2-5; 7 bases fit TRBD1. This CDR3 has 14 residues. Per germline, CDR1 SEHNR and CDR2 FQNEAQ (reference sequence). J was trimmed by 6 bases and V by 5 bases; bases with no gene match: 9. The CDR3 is CASSPDRESKTQYF. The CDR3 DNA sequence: TGTGCCAGCAGCCCTGACAGGGAAAGTAAGACCCAGTACTTC.

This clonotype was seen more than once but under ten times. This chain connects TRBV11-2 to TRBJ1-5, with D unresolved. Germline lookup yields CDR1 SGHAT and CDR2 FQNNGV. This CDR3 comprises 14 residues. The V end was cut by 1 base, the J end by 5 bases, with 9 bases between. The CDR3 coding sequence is TGTGCCAGCAGCTTAGGGGCCGGACATCAGCCCCAGCATTTT. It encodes CASSLGAGHQPQHF. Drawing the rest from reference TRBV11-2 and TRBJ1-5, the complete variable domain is EAGVAQSPRYKIIEKRQSVAFWCNPISGHATLYWYQQILGQGPKLLIQFQNNGVVDDSQLPKDRFSAERLKGVDSTLKIQPAKLEDSAVYLCASSLGAGHQPQHFGDGTRLSIL.

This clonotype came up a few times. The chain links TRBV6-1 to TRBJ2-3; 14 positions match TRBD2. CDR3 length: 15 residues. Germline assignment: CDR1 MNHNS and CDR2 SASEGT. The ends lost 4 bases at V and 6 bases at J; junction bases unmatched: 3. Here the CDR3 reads CASSGLAGGHDTQYF. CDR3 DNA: TGTGCCAGCAGTGGACTAGCGGGGGGGCATGATACGCAGTATTTT.

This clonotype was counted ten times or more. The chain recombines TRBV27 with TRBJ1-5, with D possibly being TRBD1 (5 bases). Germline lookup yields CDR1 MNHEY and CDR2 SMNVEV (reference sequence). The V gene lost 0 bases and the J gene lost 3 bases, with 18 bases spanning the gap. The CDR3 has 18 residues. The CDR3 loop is CASSLSGGVLGTNQPQHF. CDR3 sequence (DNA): TGTGCCAGCAGTTTATCTGGGGGTGTCCTCGGCACCAATCAGCCCCAGCATTTT.

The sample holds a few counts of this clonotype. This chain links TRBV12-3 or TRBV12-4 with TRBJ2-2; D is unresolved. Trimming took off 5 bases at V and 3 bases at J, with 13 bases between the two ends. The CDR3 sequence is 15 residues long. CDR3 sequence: CASSLGFGDTGELFF. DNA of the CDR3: TGTGCCAGCAGTCTAGGTTTTGGGGACACCGGGGAGCTGTTTTTT.

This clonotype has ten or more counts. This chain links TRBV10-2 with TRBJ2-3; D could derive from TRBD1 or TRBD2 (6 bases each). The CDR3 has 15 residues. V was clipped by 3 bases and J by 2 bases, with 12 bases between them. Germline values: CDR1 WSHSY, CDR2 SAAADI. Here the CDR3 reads CASSDTGALTDTQYF. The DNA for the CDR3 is TGCGCCAGCAGTGATACGGGGGCCCTCACAGATACGCAGTATTTT.

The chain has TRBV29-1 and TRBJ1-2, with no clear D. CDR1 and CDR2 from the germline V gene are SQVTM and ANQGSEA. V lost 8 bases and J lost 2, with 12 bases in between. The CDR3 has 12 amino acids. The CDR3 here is CSIRTLNYGYTF. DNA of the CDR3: TGCAGCATCCGGACGCTAAACTATGGCTACACCTTC.

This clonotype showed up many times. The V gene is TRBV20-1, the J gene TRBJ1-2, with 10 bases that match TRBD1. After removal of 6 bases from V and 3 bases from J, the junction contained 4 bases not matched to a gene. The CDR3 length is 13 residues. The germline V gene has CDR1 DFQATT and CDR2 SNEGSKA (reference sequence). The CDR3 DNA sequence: TGCAGTGCCCAGACAGGGGGCCACTATGGCTACACCTTC. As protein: CSAQTGGHYGYTF.

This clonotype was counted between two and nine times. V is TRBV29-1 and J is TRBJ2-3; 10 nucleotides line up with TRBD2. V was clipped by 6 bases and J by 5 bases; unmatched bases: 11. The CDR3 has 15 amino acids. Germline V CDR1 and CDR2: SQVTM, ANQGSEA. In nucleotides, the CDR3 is TGCAGCGTCGGTACCCTAGCGGGGGCCGGAGATACGCAGTATTTT. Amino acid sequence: CSVGTLAGAGDTQYF.

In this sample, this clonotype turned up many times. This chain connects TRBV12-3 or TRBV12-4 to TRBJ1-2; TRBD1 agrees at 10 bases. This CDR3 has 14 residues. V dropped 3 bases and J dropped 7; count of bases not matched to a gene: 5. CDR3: CASSFRDRGRGYTF. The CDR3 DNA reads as TGTGCCAGCAGTTTCCGGGACAGGGGACGTGGCTACACCTTC.

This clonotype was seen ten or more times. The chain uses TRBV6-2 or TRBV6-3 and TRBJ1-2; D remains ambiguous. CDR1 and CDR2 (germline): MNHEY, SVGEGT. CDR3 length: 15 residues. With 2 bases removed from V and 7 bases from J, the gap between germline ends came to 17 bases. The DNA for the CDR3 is TGTGCCAGCAGTTACCGGCGAGAGCACATAGGTGGCTACACCTTC. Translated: CASSYRREHIGGYTF.